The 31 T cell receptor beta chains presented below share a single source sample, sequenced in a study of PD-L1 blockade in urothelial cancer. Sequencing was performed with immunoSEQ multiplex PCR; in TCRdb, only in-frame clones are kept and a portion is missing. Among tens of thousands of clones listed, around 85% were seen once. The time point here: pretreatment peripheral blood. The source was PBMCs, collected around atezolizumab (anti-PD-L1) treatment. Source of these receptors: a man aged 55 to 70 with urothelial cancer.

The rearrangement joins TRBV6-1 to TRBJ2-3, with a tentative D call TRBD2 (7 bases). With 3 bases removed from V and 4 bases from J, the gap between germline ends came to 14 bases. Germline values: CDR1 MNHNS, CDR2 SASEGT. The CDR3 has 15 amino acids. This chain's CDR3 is CASSENGGAADTQYF. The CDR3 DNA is TGTGCCAGCAGTGAGAATGGGGGGGCAGCAGATACGCAGTATTTT.

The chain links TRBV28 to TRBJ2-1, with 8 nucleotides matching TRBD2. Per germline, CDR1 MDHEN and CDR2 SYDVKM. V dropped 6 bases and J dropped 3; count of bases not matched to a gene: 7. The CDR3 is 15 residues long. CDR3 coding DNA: TGTGCCAGCAGAAATAGCGGGATAGTCTACAATGAGCAGTTCTTC. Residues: CASRNSGIVYNEQFF.

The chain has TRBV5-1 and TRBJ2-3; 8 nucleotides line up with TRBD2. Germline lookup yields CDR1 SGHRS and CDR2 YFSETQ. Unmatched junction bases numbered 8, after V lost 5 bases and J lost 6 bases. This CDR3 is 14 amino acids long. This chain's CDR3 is CASRVTRGRDTQYF. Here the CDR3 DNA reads TGCGCCAGCAGAGTTACTCGCGGGAGGGATACGCAGTATTTT.

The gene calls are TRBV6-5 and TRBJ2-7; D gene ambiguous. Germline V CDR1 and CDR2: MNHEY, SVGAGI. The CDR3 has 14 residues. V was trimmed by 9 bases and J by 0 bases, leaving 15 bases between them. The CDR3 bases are TGTGCCAGTTCCGATAGATGGAGCTCCTACGAGCAGTACTTC. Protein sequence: CASSDRWSSYEQYF.

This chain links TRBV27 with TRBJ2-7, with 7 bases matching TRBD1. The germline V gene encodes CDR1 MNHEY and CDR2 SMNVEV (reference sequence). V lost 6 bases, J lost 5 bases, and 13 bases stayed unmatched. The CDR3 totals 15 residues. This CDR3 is CASSQRTGWIDEQYF. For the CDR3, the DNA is TGTGCCAGCAGCCAAAGGACAGGCTGGATCGACGAGCAGTACTTC.

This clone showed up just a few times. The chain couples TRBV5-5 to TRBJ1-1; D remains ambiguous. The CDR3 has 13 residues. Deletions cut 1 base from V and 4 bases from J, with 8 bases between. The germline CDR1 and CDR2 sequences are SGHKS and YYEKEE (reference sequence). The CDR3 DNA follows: TGTGCCAGCAGCTTGTGGCGAGGCACTGAAGCTTTCTTT. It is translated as CASSLWRGTEAFF. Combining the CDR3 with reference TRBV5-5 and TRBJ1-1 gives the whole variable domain DAGVTQSPTHLIKTRGQQVTLRCSPISGHKSVSWYQQVLGQGPQFIFQYYEKEERGRGNFPDRFSARQFPNYSSELNVNALLLGDSALYLCASSLWRGTEAFFGQGTRLTVV.

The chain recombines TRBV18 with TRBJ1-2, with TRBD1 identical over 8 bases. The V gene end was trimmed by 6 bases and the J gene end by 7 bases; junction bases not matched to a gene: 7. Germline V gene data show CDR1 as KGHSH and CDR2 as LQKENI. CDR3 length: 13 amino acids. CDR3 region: CASSQDRERGYTF. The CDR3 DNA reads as TGTGCCAGCTCCCAGGACAGGGAACGTGGCTACACCTTC.

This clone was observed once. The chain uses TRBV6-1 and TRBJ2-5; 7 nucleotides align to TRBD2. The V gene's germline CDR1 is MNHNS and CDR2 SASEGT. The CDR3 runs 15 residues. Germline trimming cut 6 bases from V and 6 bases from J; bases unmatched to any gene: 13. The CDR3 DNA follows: TGTGCCAGCAGCCCCCCTTCGGGAGGCTCCCAGACCCAGTACTTC. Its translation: CASSPPSGGSQTQYF.

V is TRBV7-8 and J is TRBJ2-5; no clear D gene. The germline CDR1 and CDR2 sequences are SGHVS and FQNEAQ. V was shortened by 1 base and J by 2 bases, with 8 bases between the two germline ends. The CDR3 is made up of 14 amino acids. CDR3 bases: TGTGCCAGCAGCTTAGGGCGGCAGCAAGAGACCCAGTACTTC. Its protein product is CASSLGRQQETQYF.

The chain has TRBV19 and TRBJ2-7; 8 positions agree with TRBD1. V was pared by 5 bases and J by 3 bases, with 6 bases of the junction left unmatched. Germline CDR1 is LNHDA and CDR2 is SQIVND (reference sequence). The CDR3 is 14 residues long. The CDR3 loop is CASSPRDRFYEQYF. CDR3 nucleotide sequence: TGTGCCAGTAGTCCCCGGGACAGGTTCTACGAGCAGTACTTC.

Written as DNA, the CDR3 is TGTGCCAGCAGTGAAGTCACAGGCAGATCAACCAATACGCAGTATTTT. Its translation is CASSEVTGRSTNTQYF. This chain connects TRBV6-1 to TRBJ2-3, with D tentatively TRBD1 (5 bases). CDR1 and CDR2 (germline): MNHNS, SASEGT. V gave up 1 base and J gave up 7 bases, with 18 bases separating them. There are 16 residues in the CDR3.

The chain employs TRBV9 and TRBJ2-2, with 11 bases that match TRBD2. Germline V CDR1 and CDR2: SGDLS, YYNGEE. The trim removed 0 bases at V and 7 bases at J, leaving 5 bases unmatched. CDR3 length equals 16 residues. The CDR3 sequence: CASSVVTSGGVGELFF. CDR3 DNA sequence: TGTGCCAGCAGCGTAGTAACTAGCGGGGGAGTCGGGGAGCTGTTTTTT.

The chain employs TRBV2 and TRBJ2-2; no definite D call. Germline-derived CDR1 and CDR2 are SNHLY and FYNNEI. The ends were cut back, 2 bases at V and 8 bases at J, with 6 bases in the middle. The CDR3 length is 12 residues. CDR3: CASSETPGELFF. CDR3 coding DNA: TGTGCCAGCAGTGAAACTCCTGGGGAGCTGTTTTTT.

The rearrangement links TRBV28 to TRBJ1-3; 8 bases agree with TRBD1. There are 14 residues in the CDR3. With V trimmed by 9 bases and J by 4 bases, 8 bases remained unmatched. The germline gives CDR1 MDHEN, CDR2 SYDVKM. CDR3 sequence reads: CASLTRGLGNTIYF. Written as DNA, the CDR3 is TGTGCCAGTTTGACCAGGGGGCTAGGAAACACCATATATTTT.

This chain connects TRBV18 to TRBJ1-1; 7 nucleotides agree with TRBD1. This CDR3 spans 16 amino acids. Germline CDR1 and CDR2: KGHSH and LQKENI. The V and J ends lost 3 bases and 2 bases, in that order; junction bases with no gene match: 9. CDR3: CASSPEGGIFNTEAFF. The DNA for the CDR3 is TGTGCCAGCTCACCCGAAGGGGGCATATTTAACACTGAAGCTTTCTTT.

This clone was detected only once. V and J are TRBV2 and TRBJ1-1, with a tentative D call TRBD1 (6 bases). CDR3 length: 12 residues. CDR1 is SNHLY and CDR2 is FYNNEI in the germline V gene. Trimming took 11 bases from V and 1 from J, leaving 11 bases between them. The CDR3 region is CAGDTENTEAFF. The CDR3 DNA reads TGTGCCGGGGACACGGAGAACACTGAAGCTTTCTTT.

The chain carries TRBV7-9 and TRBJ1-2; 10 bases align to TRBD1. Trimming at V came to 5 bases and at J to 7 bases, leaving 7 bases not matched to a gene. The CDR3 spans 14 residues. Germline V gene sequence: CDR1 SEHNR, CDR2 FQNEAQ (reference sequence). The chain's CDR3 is CASSPGQGTAGYTF. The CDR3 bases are TGTGCCAGCAGCCCGGGACAGGGGACGGCTGGCTACACCTTC.

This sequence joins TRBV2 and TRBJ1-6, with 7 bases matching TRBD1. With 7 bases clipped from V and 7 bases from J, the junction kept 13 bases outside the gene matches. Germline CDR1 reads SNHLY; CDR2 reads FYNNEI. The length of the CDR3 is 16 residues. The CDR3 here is CASTRSWDSQNSPLHF. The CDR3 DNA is TGTGCCAGCACTCGGTCGTGGGACAGCCAAAATTCACCCCTCCACTTT.

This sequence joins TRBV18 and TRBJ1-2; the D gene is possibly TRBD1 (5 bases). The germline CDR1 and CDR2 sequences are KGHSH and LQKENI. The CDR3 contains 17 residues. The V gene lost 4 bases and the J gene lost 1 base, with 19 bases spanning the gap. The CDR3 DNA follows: TGTGCCAGCTCACTAGGGGTTGACAGAACCTTTAACTATGGCTACACCTTC. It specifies CASSLGVDRTFNYGYTF.

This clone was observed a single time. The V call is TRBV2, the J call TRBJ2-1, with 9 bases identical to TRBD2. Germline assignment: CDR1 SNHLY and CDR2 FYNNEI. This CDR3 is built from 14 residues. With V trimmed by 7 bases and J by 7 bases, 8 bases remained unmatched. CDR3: CASISGRAGNEQFF. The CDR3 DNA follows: TGTGCCAGCATTAGCGGGAGAGCAGGAAATGAGCAGTTCTTC.

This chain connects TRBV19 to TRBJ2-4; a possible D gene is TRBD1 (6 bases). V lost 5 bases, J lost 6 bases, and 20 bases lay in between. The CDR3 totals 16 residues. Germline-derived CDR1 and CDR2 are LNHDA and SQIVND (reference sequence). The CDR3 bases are TGTGCCAGTAGTCCCAGGGGTGGGTTTGAAGGAAACATTCAGTACTTC. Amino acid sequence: CASSPRGGFEGNIQYF.

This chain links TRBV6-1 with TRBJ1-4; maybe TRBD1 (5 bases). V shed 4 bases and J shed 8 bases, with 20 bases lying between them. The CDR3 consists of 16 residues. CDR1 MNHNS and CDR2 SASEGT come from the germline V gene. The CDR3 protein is CASSGAREGAREKLFF. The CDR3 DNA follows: TGTGCCAGCAGTGGCGCGCGAGAAGGGGCGCGAGAAAAACTGTTTTTT.

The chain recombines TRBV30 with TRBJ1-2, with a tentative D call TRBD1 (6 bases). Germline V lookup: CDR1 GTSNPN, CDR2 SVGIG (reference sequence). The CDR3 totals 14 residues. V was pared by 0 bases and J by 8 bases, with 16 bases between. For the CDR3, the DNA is TGTGCCTGGAGTGTCCTCCAGGGGAGAGGCGGCTACACCTTC. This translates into CAWSVLQGRGGYTF.

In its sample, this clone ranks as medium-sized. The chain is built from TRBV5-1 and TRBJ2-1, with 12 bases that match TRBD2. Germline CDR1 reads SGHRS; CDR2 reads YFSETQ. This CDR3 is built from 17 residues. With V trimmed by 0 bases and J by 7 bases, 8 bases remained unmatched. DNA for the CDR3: TGCGCCAGCAGCTTGGAAGCTAGCGGGAGGGCCAGTAATGAGCAGTTCTTC. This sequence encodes CASSLEASGRASNEQFF.

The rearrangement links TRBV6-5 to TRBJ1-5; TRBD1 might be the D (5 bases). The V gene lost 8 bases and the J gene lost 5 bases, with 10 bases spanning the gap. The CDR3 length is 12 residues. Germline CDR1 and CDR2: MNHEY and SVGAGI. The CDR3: CASGGGDQPQHF. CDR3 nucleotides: TGTGCCAGCGGTGGAGGGGATCAGCCCCAGCATTTT.

CDR3 bases: TGTGCCAGCAGCTTATTGGGAGTGGATGAGCAGTTCTTC. It codes for CASSLLGVDEQFF. J is TRBJ2-1 and V is TRBV13; tentative D call: TRBD2 (5 bases). Per germline, CDR1 PRHDT and CDR2 FYEKMQ (reference sequence). This CDR3 spans 13 amino acids. The V end lost 2 bases, the J end lost 8 bases, and 10 bases lay between the germline ends.

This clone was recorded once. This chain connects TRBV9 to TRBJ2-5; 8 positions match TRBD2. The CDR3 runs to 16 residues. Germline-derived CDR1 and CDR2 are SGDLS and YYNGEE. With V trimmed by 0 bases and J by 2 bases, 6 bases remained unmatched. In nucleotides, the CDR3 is TGTGCCAGCAGCGTAGCACAGCGGGAGAGGCAAGAGACCCAGTACTTC. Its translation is CASSVAQRERQETQYF. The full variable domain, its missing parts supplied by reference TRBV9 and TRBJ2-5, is DSGVTQTPKHLITATGQRVTLRCSPRSGDLSVYWYQQSLDQGLQFLIQYYNGEERAKGNILERFSAQQFPDLHSELNLSSLELGDSALYFCASSVAQRERQETQYFGPGTRLLVL.

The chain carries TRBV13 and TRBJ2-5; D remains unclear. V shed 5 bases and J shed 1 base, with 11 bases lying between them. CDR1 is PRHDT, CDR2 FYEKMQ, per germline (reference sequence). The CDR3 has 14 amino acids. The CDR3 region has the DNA TGTGCCAGCAGCCCAAGTTCAGTCCAAGAGACCCAGTACTTC. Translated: CASSPSSVQETQYF.

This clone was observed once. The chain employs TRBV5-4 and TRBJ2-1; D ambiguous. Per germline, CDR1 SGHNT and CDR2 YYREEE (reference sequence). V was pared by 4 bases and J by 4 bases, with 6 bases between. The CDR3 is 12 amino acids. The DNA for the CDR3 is TGTGCCAGCAGCCCTAGTTACAATGAGCAGTTCTTC. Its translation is CASSPSYNEQFF.

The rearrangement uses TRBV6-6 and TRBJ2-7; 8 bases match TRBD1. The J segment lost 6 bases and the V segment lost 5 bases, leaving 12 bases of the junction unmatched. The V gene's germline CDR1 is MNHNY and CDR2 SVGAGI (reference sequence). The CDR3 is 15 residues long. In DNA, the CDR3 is TGTGCCAGCAGTGTCGCCTCTGGACAGGGCGGCGAGCAGTACTTC. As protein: CASSVASGQGGEQYF.

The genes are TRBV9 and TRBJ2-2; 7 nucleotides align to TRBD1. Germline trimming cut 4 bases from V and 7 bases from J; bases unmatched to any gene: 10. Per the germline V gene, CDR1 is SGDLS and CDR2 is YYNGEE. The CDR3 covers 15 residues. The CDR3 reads CASSTLTGLGGELFF. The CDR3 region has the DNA TGTGCCAGCAGCACGCTGACAGGGCTCGGCGGGGAGCTGTTTTTT. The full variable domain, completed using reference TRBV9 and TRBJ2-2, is DSGVTQTPKHLITATGQRVTLRCSPRSGDLSVYWYQQSLDQGLQFLIQYYNGEERAKGNILERFSAQQFPDLHSELNLSSLELGDSALYFCASSTLTGLGGELFFGEGSRLTVL.